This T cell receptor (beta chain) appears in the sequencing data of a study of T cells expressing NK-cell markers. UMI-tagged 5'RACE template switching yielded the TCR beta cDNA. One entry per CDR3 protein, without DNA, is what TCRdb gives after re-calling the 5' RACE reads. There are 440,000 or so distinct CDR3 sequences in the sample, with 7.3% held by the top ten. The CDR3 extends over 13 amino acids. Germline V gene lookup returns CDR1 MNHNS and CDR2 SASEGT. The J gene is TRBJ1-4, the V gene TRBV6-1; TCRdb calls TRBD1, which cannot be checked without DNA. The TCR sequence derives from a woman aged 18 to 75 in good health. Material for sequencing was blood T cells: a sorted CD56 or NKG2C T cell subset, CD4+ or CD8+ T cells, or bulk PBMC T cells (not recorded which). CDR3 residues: CASSPQTGKKLFF.